Reported below is one TCR beta chain. What it binds is not known. Clones were read by immunoSEQ multiplex PCR, and TCRdb kept only the in-frame ones, dropping some. The sample lists 20,000 to 25,000 clones; around 87% were seen once. The data were taken from a study of chemoradiotherapy in HPV16-positive cancers. Germline V gene lookup returns CDR1 SEHNR and CDR2 FQNEAQ (reference sequence). V was shortened by 4 bases and J by 4 bases, with 19 bases between the two germline ends. The CDR3 runs 16 residues. Study-wide results and limits: For HPV16-positive patients, expanding HPV-responsive T cells associated with longer recurrence-free survival. Functional assays defining HPV-specific T cells used only two HPV16-positive patients. Candidate HPV-specific clones and E7-related TCR motifs grew in tumor during treatment.

Repertoires were sampled repeatedly during chemoradiotherapy. Sequences were derived from blood, sampled from a patient who underwent chemoradiotherapy. The chain has TRBV7-9 and TRBJ2-5; D may match TRBD1 or TRBD2 (5 bases each). This TCR was recovered from a human donor with HPV-associated anogenital cancer. CDR3 sequence reads: CASSSPSGTAAETQYF. The CDR3 bases are TGTGCCAGCAGCTCCCCTTCCGGGACGGCCGCAGAGACCCAGTACTTC.